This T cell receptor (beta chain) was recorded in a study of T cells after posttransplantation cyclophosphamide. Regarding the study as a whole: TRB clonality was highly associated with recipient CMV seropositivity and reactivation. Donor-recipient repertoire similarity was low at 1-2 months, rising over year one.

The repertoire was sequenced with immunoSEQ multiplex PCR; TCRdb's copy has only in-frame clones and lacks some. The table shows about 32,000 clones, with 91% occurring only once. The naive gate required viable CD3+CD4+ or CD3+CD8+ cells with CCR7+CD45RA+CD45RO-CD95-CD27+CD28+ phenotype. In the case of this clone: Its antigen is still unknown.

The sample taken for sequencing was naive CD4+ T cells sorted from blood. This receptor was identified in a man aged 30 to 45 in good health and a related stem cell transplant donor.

CDR3 DNA sequence: TGTGCCAGCAGCGGCAAGTCGACTAGCGGGGGGCCACTATACACAGATACGCAGTATTTT. The encoded protein is CASSGKSTSGGPLYTDTQYF. The rearrangement uses TRBV2 and TRBJ2-3; 13 nucleotides match TRBD2. Germline assignment: CDR1 SNHLY and CDR2 FYNNEI. Losses at the gene ends were 6 bases for V and 2 bases for J; bases not matched to a gene: 17. CDR3 length: 20 residues. The variable domain in full, with the rest retrieved from reference TRBV2 and TRBJ2-3, is EPEVTQTPSHQVTQMGQEVILRCVPISNHLYFYWYRQILGQKVEFLVSFYNNEISEKSEIFDDQFSVERPDGSNFTLKIRSTKLEDSAMYFCASSGKSTSGGPLYTDTQYFGPGTRLTVL.